These T cell receptor beta chains were read from a single sample in a study of T cells expressing NK-cell markers. TCRdb reanalyzed the 5' RACE reads, giving one entry per CDR3 protein sequence and no DNA. Its clone listing holds a few hundred thousand distinct CDR3 sequences. The sample was blood T cells: a sorted CD56 or NKG2C T cell subset, CD4+ or CD8+ T cells, or bulk PBMC T cells (not recorded which). The source is a man between 18 and 69 years old in good health. Both conserved end residues are part of each CDR3.

v_call	j_call	cdr3_aa
TRBV14	TRBJ2-1	CASSLWTSQRDNEQFF
TRBV4-1	TRBJ1-2	CASSQPTGRKGYTF
TRBV18	TRBJ2-3	CASSRPQGAFGTDTQYF
TRBV19	TRBJ1-5	CASRMTGFNQPQHF
TRBV5-5	TRBJ2-5	CASSFSGGAETQYF
TRBV5-1	TRBJ2-1	CASGKDGSYNEQFF
TRBV20-1	TRBJ2-3	CSAREATSGSVDTQYF
TRBV6-5	TRBJ2-1	CASSSKGQSKRSEQFF
TRBV12-3/TRBV12-4	TRBJ2-2	CASIRRWTGELFF
TRBV28	TRBJ1-2	CASSRRQGGGYTF
TRBV7-9	TRBJ2-1	CASSLGTSGGAGFF
TRBV5-1	TRBJ2-6	CASRDRAGANVLTF
TRBV20-1	TRBJ1-3	CSAGEKGNTIYF
TRBV5-1	TRBJ2-7	CASSDGLAGPYEQYF
TRBV11-1	TRBJ1-1	CASSLDVGWGQEDYTEAFF
TRBV12-3/TRBV12-4	TRBJ2-3	CASSLVGLAGKDTQYF
TRBV28	TRBJ2-7	CASSLSGGRKQYF
TRBV7-2	TRBJ2-3	CASFQARATDTQYF
TRBV4-1	TRBJ2-5	CASSQAFRGQETQYF
TRBV6-2/TRBV6-3	TRBJ2-2	CASSYAGALPSKNTGELFF
TRBV2	TRBJ2-3	CASSRTGAPPSTDTQYF
TRBV29-1	TRBJ2-7	CSVEVPRTGSSYEQYF